This T cell receptor beta chain came from a study of metastatic and nonmetastatic thyroid tumors. Study-wide background: Repertoire comparison spanned blood and tumor or nodule tissue of malignant and benign thyroid patients.

Trimming took off 1 base at V and 4 bases at J, with 9 bases between the two ends. Germline V gives CDR1 SGHDT, CDR2 YYEEEE. The CDR3 loop spans 14 amino acids. This clone has a count of ten or more. All patients reached thyroid surgery having received no treatment beforehand. TCRdb re-processed the PCR reads through MiXCR. The sample yields about 69,000 clones, approximately 15% seen once. Sequencing was performed on blood. This TCR came from a male donor with papillary thyroid cancer or a benign thyroid nodule (not recorded which). Some clones in this sample may be carry-over from other donors' samples. This chain links TRBV5-6 with TRBJ1-5; a possible D gene is TRBD1 (5 bases). Here the CDR3 reads CASSLPGLNQPQHF. As DNA, the CDR3 is TGTGCCAGCAGCTTGCCAGGGCTGAATCAGCCCCAGCATTTT.